Listed below are T cell receptor beta chains from one sample, sequenced in a study of breast tumors, draining lymph nodes, adjacent tissues. TCRdb redid the calling of the multiplex PCR reads with MiXCR, one entry per CDR3 protein. The table lists some 250,000 distinct CDR3 sequences, approximately 36% of them singletons. Sequenced sample: axillary lymph node tissue. The receptors were gathered from a female donor with breast cancer. Some clones in this sample may be carry-over from other donors' samples. Each CDR3 is given with its conserved first and last residue. Fields, in order: V gene, J gene, clone size, D gene, CDR3 protein, CDR3 DNA. The D gene is left open where the match is weak. Only some rows state a clone size, as once, few, many or a class for expanded clones.

v_call: TRBV10-3; j_call: TRBJ2-7; clone_size: many; d_call: TRBD1; cdr3_aa: CAISESGQGSYEQYF; cdr3_nt: TGTGCCATCAGTGAGTCGGGACAGGGTTCCTACGAGCAGTACTTC
v_call: TRBV5-1; j_call: TRBJ1-2; clone_size: many; d_call: TRBD1; cdr3_aa: CASRTAQGDNGGYTF; cdr3_nt: TGCGCCAGCAGGACAGCACAGGGGGATAACGGTGGCTACACCTTC
v_call: TRBV6-2/TRBV6-3; j_call: TRBJ2-7; clone_size: -; d_call: TRBD2; cdr3_aa: CASSYSTSGSTVPYEQYF; cdr3_nt: TGTGCCAGCAGTTACTCGACTAGCGGTTCGACGGTCCCCTACGAGCAGTACTTC
v_call: TRBV11-2; j_call: TRBJ2-7; clone_size: many; d_call: TRBD1; cdr3_aa: CASSYGTGGYEQYF; cdr3_nt: TGTGCCAGCAGCTACGGGACAGGGGGCTACGAGCAGTACTTC
v_call: TRBV28; j_call: TRBJ2-2; clone_size: -; d_call: TRBD2; cdr3_aa: CASSILTSGRATGELFF; cdr3_nt: TGTGCCAGCAGTATCCTGACTAGCGGGAGGGCCACCGGGGAGCTGTTTTTT
v_call: TRBV18; j_call: TRBJ1-6; clone_size: many; d_call: TRBD1; cdr3_aa: CASSPRTGDNSPLHF; cdr3_nt: TGTGCCAGCTCACCCCGGACAGGGGATAATTCACCCCTCCACTTT
v_call: TRBV19; j_call: TRBJ1-2; clone_size: -; d_call: -; cdr3_aa: CASSSGSGAAYGYTF; cdr3_nt: TGTGCCAGTAGTTCCGGGTCAGGGGCGGCCTATGGCTACACCTTC
v_call: TRBV4-3; j_call: TRBJ1-4; clone_size: many; d_call: -; cdr3_aa: CASSQGAPGDEKLFF; cdr3_nt: TGCGCCAGCAGCCAAGGGGCCCCAGGAGATGAAAAACTGTTTTTT
v_call: TRBV20-1; j_call: TRBJ2-3; clone_size: many; d_call: -; cdr3_aa: CSASPDTDTQYF; cdr3_nt: TGCAGTGCTAGTCCCGACACAGATACGCAGTATTTT
v_call: TRBV7-2; j_call: TRBJ2-1; clone_size: many; d_call: -; cdr3_aa: CASSLRPSGPTYNEQFF; cdr3_nt: TGTGCCAGCAGCCTACGCCCTTCTGGGCCTACATACAATGAGCAGTTCTTC
v_call: TRBV15; j_call: TRBJ1-6; clone_size: -; d_call: -; cdr3_aa: CATKGDGSYSPLHF; cdr3_nt: TGTGCCACTAAAGGGGACGGGTCTTATTCACCCCTCCACTTT
v_call: TRBV15; j_call: TRBJ2-6; clone_size: many; d_call: TRBD1; cdr3_aa: CATSRSGGAGANVLTF; cdr3_nt: TGTGCCACCAGCAGGTCAGGGGGCGCTGGGGCCAACGTCCTGACTTTC
v_call: TRBV4-3; j_call: TRBJ2-1; clone_size: many; d_call: TRBD1; cdr3_aa: CASSQENRGWNEQFF; cdr3_nt: TGCGCCAGCAGCCAAGAGAACAGGGGGTGGAATGAGCAGTTCTTC
v_call: TRBV25-1; j_call: TRBJ2-7; clone_size: few; d_call: TRBD2; cdr3_aa: CAWSSGLTSGRGRYEQYF; cdr3_nt: TGTGCCTGGAGTTCCGGTTTGACTAGCGGGAGAGGCCGCTACGAGCAGTACTTC
v_call: TRBV20-1; j_call: TRBJ2-7; clone_size: many; d_call: TRBD2; cdr3_aa: CSGASGDTYEQYF; cdr3_nt: TGCAGTGGAGCTAGCGGAGACACCTACGAGCAGTACTTC
v_call: TRBV7-3; j_call: TRBJ2-2; clone_size: -; d_call: -; cdr3_aa: CASRENRLNTGELFF; cdr3_nt: TGTGCCAGCAGAGAGAACAGGCTGAACACCGGGGAGCTGTTTTTT
v_call: TRBV19; j_call: TRBJ2-6; clone_size: -; d_call: TRBD1; cdr3_aa: CASSTNQGAGANVLTF; cdr3_nt: TGTGCCAGTAGTACCAATCAGGGGGCTGGGGCCAACGTCCTGACTTTC
v_call: TRBV12-3/TRBV12-4; j_call: TRBJ2-6; clone_size: -; d_call: TRBD2; cdr3_aa: CASRLRGNTGANVLTF; cdr3_nt: TGTGCCAGCAGGTTGCGGGGGAACACCGGGGCCAACGTCCTGACTTTC
v_call: TRBV9; j_call: TRBJ1-2; clone_size: many; d_call: -; cdr3_aa: CASSVALTNYGYTF; cdr3_nt: TGTGCCAGCAGCGTAGCTCTCACTAACTATGGCTACACCTTC
v_call: TRBV7-7; j_call: TRBJ2-5; clone_size: many; d_call: TRBD1; cdr3_aa: CASSLSDRGRETQYF; cdr3_nt: TGTGCTAGCAGCTTATCGGACAGGGGTAGAGAGACCCAGTACTTC
v_call: TRBV19; j_call: TRBJ2-1; clone_size: many; d_call: -; cdr3_aa: CASKSGGQGGSGVSSYNEQFF; cdr3_nt: TGTGCCAGCAAGTCGGGGGGACAGGGTGGTAGCGGGGTAAGCTCCTACAATGAGCAGTTCTTC
v_call: TRBV20-1; j_call: TRBJ2-7; clone_size: many; d_call: TRBD2; cdr3_aa: CSARPSGIAYEQYF; cdr3_nt: TGCAGTGCTAGACCTAGCGGGATAGCCTACGAGCAGTACTTC
v_call: TRBV6-1; j_call: TRBJ2-7; clone_size: -; d_call: -; cdr3_aa: CASSRTSLRDEQYF; cdr3_nt: TGTGCCAGCAGTCGTACTAGCTTACGGGATGAGCAGTACTTC
v_call: TRBV27; j_call: TRBJ2-1; clone_size: few; d_call: -; cdr3_aa: CASSLTRGLLNEQFF; cdr3_nt: TGTGCCAGCAGTCTAACTCGGGGGCTTCTCAATGAGCAGTTCTTC
v_call: TRBV6-1; j_call: TRBJ1-5; clone_size: many; d_call: -; cdr3_aa: CASSEAPGREQPQHF; cdr3_nt: TGTGCCAGCAGTGAAGCCCCAGGGAGGGAACAGCCCCAGCATTTT
v_call: TRBV7-6; j_call: TRBJ2-7; clone_size: -; d_call: TRBD2; cdr3_aa: CASSFLPSGVEQYF; cdr3_nt: TGTGCCAGCAGCTTTCTACCTAGCGGGGTCGAGCAGTACTTC